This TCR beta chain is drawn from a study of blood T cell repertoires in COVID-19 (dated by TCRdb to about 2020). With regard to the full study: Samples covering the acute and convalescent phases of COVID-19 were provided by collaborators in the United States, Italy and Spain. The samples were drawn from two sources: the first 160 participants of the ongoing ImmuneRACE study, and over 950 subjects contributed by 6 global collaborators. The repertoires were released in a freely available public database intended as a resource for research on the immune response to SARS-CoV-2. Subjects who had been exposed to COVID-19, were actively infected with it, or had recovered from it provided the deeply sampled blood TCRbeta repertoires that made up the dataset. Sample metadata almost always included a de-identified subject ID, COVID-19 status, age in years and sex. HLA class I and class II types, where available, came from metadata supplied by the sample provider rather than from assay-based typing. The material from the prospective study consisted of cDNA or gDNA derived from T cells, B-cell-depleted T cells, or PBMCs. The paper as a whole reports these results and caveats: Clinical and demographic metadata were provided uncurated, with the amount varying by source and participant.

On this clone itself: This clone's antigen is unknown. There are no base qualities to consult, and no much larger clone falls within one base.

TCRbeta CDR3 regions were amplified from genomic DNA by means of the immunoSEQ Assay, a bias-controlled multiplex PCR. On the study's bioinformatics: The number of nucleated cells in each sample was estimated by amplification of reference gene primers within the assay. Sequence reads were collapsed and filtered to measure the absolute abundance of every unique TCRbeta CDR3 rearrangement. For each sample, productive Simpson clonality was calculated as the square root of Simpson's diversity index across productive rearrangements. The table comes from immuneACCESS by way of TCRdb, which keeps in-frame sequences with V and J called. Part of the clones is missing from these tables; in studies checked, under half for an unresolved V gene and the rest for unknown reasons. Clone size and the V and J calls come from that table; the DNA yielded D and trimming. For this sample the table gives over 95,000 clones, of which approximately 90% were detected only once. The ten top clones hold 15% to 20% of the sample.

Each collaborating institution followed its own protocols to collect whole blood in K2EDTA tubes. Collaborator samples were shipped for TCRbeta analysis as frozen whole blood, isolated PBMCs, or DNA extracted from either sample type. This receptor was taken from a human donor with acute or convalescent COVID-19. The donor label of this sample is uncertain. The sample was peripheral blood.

The CDR3 reads CASSLTGGNTEAFF. The sequence in DNA is TGTGCCAGCAGCCTTACAGGGGGCAACACTGAAGCTTTCTTT. The chain was built from TRBV7-9 and TRBJ1-1, with 9 bases matching TRBD1. The cysteine opens and the phenylalanine closes a CDR3 of 14 amino acids. Just the 42-base CDR3 DNA is kept, in frame starting at base 1. V and J are trimmed by 5 bases and 2 bases, and the gene matches miss 3 bases of the junction. CDR1 SEHNR and CDR2 FQNEAQ are derived from the germline V gene (reference sequence). The full variable domain, completed from the reference TRBV7-9 and TRBJ1-1 proteins outside the CDR3, reads DTGVSQNPRHKITKRGQNVTFRCDPISEHNRLYWYRQTLGQGPEFLTYFQNEAQLEKSRLLSDRFSAERPKGSFSTLEIQRTEQGDSAMYLCASSLTGGNTEAFFGQGTRLTVV.